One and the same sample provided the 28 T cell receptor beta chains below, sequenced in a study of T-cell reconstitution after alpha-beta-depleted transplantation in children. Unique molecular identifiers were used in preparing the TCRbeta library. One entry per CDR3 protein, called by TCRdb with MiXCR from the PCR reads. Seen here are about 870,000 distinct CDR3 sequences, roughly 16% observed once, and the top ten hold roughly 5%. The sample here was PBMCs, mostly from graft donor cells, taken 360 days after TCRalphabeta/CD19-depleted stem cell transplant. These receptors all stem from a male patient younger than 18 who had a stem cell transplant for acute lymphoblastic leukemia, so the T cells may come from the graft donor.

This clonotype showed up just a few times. The CDR3 loop reads CASSSLLAGGYKTEQFF. DNA of the CDR3: TGTGCCAGCAGTTCCCTCCTAGCGGGAGGCTATAAGACTGAGCAGTTCTTC. The chain combines TRBV27 with TRBJ2-1; 11 nucleotides align to TRBD2. The CDR3 is made up of 17 amino acids. The germline gives CDR1 MNHEY, CDR2 SMNVEV (reference sequence). The J segment lost 9 bases and the V segment lost 4 bases, leaving 14 bases of the junction unmatched.

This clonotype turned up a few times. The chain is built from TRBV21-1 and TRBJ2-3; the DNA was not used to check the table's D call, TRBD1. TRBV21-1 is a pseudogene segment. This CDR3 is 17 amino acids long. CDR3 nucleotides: TGTGCCAGCAGAAGGGGGACTCCTACACCCAGCACAGATACGCAGTATTTT. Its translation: CASRRGTPTPSTDTQYF.

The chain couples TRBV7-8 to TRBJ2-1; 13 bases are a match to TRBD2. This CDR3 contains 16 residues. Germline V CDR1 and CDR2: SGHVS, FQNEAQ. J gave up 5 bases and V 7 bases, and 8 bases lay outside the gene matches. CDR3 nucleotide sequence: TGTGCCAGCAAACATTCGACTAGCGGGAGGAACAATGAGCAGTTCTTC. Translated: CASKHSTSGRNNEQFF.

The CDR3 is CASSLAAGTSGSNIQYF. In nucleotides, the CDR3 is TGTGCCAGCAGCTTAGCCGCCGGGACTAGCGGAAGTAACATTCAGTACTTC. The V gene is TRBV7-8, the J gene TRBJ2-4; 11 bases agree with TRBD2. The CDR3 covers 17 residues. Germline CDR1 SGHVS, CDR2 FQNEAQ. J was trimmed by 7 bases and V by 0 bases; bases with no gene match: 8.

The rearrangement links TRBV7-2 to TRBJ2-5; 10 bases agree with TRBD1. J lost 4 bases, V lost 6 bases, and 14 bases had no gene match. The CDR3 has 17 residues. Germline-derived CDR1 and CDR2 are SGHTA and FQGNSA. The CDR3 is CASSLATGGAVRETQYF. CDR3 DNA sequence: TGTGCCAGCAGTTTGGCGACAGGGGGCGCGGTAAGAGAGACCCAGTACTTC.

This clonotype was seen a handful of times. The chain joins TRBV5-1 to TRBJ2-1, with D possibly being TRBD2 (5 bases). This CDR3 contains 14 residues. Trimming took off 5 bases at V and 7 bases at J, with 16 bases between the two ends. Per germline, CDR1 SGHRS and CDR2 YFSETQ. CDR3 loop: CASSLEDVGNEQFF. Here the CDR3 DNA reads TGCGCCAGCAGTCTGGAGGATGTGGGGAATGAGCAGTTCTTC.

The CDR3 protein is CSVTGDLQETQYF. The CDR3 coding sequence is TGCAGCGTTACAGGGGATCTCCAAGAGACCCAGTACTTC. The rearrangement uses TRBV29-1 and TRBJ2-5, with 7 bases fitting TRBD1. CDR1 and CDR2 from the germline V gene are SQVTM and ANQGSEA. The CDR3 is 13 amino acids. The V and J ends lost 5 bases and 1 base, in that order; junction bases with no gene match: 4.

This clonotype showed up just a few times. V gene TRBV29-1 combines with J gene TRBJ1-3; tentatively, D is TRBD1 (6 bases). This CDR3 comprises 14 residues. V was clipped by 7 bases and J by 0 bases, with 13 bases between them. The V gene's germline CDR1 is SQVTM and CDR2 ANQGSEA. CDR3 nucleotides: TGCAGCGCAGGGGACACCGGCTCTGGAAACACCATATATTTT. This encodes CSAGDTGSGNTIYF.

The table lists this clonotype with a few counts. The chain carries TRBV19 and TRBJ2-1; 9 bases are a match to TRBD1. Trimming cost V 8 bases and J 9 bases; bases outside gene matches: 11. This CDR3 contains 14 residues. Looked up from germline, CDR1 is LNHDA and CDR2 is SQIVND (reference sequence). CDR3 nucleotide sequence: TGTGCCAGTTCACCGGGACAGGGTGGTACTGAGCAGTTCTTC. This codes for CASSPGQGGTEQFF.

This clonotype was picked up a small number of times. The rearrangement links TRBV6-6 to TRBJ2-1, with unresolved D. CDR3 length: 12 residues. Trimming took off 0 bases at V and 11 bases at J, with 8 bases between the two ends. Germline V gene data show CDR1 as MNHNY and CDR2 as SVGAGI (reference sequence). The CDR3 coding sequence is TGTGCCAGCAGTTACTCTTACCGTCAGCAGTTCTTC. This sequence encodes CASSYSYRQQFF.

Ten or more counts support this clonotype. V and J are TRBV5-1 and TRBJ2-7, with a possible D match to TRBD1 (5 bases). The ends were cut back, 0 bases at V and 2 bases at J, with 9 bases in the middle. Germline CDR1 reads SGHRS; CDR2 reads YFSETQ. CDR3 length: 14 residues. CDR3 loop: CASSLGQFPYEQYF. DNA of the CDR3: TGCGCCAGCAGCTTGGGACAGTTCCCCTACGAGCAGTACTTC.

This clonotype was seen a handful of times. The CDR3 DNA sequence: TGCAGTGCTAGACCCGGGACTAGCATCTACGAGCAGTACTTC. The encoded protein is CSARPGTSIYEQYF. V usage is TRBV20-1 and J usage is TRBJ2-7; TRBD2 aligns across 9 bases. Germline CDR1 and CDR2: DFQATT and SNEGSKA (reference sequence). After removal of 2 bases from V and 3 bases from J, the junction contained 5 bases not matched to a gene. This CDR3 is 14 amino acids long.

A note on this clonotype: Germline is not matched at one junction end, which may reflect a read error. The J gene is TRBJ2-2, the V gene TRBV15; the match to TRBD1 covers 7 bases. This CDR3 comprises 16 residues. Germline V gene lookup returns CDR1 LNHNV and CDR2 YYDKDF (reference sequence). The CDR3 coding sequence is TGTGCCACCAGCAGTGTTTGGACAGGCCGATCCGGGAAGCTGTTTTTT. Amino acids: CATSSVWTGRSGKLFF. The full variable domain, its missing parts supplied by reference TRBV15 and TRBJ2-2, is DAMVIQNPRYQVTQFGKPVTLSCSQTLNHNVMYWYQQKSSQAPKLLFHYYDKDFNNEADTPDNFQSRRPNTSFCFLDIRSPGLGDTAMYLCATSSVWTGRSGKLFFGEGSRLTVL.

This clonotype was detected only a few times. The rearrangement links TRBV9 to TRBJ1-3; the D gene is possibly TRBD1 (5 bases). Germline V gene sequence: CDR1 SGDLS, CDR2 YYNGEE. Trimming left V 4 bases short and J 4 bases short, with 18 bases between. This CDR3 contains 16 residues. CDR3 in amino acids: CASSPRESGPGNTIYF. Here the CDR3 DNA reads TGTGCCAGCAGCCCGAGAGAGTCGGGACCGGGAAACACCATATATTTT.

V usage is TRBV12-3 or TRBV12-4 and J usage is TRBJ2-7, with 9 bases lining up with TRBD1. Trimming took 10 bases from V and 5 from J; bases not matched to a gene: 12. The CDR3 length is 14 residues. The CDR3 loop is CATKSGDRAHEQYF. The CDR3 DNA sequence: TGTGCCACCAAGAGTGGGGACAGGGCCCACGAGCAGTACTTC.

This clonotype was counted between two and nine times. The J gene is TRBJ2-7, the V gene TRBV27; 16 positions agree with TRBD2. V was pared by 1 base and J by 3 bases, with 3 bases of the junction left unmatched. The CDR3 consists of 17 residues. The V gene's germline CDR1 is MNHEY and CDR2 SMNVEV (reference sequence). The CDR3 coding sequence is TGTGCCAGCAGTTTATTGGGACTAGCGGGAGGGTTCTACGAGCAGTACTTC. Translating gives CASSLLGLAGGFYEQYF.

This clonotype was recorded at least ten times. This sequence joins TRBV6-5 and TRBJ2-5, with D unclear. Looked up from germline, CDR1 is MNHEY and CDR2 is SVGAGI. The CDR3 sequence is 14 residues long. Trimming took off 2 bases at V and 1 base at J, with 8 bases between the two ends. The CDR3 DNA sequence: TGTGCCAGCAGTTACGCCGGATTCCAAGAGACCCAGTACTTC. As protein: CASSYAGFQETQYF.

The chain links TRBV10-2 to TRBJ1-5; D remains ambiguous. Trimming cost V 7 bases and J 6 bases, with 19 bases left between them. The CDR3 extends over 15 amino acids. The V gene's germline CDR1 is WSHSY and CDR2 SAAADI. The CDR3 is CASTPRGGWGQPQHF. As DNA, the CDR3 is TGCGCCAGCACCCCACGGGGAGGTTGGGGTCAGCCCCAGCATTTT.

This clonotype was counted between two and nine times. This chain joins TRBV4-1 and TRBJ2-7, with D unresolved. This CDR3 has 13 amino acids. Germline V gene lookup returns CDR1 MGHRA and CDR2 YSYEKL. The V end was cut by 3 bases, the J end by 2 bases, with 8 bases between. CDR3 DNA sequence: TGCGCCAGCAGCCAGCCCCTAGCCTACGAGCAGTACTTC. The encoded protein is CASSQPLAYEQYF.

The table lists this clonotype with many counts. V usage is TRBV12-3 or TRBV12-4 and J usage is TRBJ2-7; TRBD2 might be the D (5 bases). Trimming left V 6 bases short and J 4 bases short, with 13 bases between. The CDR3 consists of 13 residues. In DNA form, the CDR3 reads TGTGCCAGCAGCAGTCCTAGCAGTTACGAGCAGTACTTC. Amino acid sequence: CASSSPSSYEQYF.

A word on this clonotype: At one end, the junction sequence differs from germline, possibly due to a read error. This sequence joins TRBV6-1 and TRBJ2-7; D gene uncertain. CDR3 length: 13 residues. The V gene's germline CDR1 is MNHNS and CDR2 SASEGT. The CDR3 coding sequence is TGTGCCGGCAGTCTCCATTCGCTGGGGGAGCAGTACTTC. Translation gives CAGSLHSLGEQYF.

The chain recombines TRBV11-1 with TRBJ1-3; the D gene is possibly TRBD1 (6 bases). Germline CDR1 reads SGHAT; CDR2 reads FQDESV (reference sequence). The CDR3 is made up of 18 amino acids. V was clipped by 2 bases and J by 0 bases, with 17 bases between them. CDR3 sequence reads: CASSLFGDTLSSGNTIYF. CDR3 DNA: TGTGCCAGCAGCTTATTTGGGGACACCCTCAGCTCTGGAAACACCATATATTTT.

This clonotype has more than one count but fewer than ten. The DNA for the CDR3 is TGTGCCAGCAGTCCGTCCGGACCCACAGATACGCAGTATTTT. The encoded protein is CASSPSGPTDTQYF. The V gene is TRBV7-3, the J gene TRBJ2-3; D gene uncertain. From germline, CDR1 is SGHTA and CDR2 FQGTGA. Between the trimmed V and J ends, which lost 6 bases and 2 bases, there was a span of 12 bases. This CDR3 comprises 14 residues.

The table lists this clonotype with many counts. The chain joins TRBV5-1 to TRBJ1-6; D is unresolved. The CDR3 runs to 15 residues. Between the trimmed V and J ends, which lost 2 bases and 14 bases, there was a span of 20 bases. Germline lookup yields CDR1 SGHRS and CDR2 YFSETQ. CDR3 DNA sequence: TGCGCCAGCAGCTTATCCCAGCAACCGTCTTTGACCCTCCACTTT. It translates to CASSLSQQPSLTLHF.

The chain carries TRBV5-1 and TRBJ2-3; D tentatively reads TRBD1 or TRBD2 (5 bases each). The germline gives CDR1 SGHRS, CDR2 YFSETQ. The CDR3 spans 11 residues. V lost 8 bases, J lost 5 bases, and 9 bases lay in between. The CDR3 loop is CASRGEDTQYF. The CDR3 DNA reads TGCGCCAGTAGGGGAGAAGATACGCAGTATTTT.

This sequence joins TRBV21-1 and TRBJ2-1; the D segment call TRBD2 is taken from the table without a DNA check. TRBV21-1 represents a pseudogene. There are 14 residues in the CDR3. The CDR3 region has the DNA TGTGCCAGCAGCCGGGAGGAGGGGTACAATGAGCAGTTCTTC. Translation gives CASSREEGYNEQFF.

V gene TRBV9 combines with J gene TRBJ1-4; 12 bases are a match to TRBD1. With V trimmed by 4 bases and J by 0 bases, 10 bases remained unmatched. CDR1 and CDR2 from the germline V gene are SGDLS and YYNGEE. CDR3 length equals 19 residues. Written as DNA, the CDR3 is TGTGCCAGCAGCAGCAACCGGGACAGGGGGCATACAACTAATGAAAAACTGTTTTTT. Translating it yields CASSSNRDRGHTTNEKLFF. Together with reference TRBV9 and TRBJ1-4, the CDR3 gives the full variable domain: DSGVTQTPKHLITATGQRVTLRCSPRSGDLSVYWYQQSLDQGLQFLIQYYNGEERAKGNILERFSAQQFPDLHSELNLSSLELGDSALYFCASSSNRDRGHTTNEKLFFGSGTQLSVL.

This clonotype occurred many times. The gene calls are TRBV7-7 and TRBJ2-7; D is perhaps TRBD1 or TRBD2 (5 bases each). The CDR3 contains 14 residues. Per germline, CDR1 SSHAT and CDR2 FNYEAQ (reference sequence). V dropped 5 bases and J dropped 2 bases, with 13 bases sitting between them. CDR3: CASSPRRGPYEQYF. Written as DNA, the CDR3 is TGTGCCAGCAGCCCTAGACGGGGCCCCTACGAGCAGTACTTC.